This T cell receptor (beta chain) was recovered during a study of cytomegalovirus exposure and HLA in healthy donors (dated by TCRdb to about 2017). Broadly, across the study: In an earlier analysis of fewer than 750 of the donors, around 290 Gb of sequence data and approximately 100 million unique TCR beta sequences from about 179 million T cells were reported. Roughly 300 gigabases of sequencing data and 78 million or so unique TCR sequences were included in an early release covering roughly 600 HLA-typed donors. Among the roughly 380 genotyped donors, around 81% belonged to the genetic ancestry cluster associated with self-reported Caucasian donors. The study aimed to test whether cataloging public T cell receptors could reveal signatures of past pathogen exposure. The study used immunosequencing to profile the T cell repertoires of more than 650 subjects and linked those repertoires to cytomegalovirus serostatus. Along with the approximately 650-subject first cohort, a separate validation cohort of 120 different subjects was used. To predict cytomegalovirus infection status, the study brought together high-throughput TCR immunosequencing, statistical association of individual TCRs with disease status, and machine learning. A later analysis re-examined previously published TCR beta repertoires from about 700 donors and added high-resolution HLA genotyping to investigate patterns of TCR occurrence. Rather than using new phenotypic data, the later analysis identified candidate immune exposures from TCR beta sequences and from how often those sequences occurred across donors. An earlier analysis of some 500 of the donors applied high-throughput TCR beta sequencing to assess whether each TCR beta V gene segment acted as functional or pseudogenic. Alongside the repertoire data, information on donor age, sex, ethnicity and CMV serostatus was compiled. Genome-wide SNP genotypes for about 60% of the roughly 700 donors were used in a later genetic analysis, which treated that subset as a discovery cohort. All discovery cohort repertoires had been generated on a single sequencing platform. Class I and class II HLA loci were covered by the typing at four-digit resolution. Typing coverage varied by locus: roughly 629-640 donors for A, B, C, DRB1 and DQB1; about 520 for DQA1; more than 600 for DPA1; roughly 450 for DPB1. A handful of DR-DQ haplotypes were handled as single units for association and clustering because linkage in the cohort was strong. Across approximately 420 genotyped donors of the cohort, an average of roughly 250,000 unique TCR beta nucleotide sequences per donor were sequenced, and roughly 18% of those sequences were non-productive.

Overall study results and their limits: Because counts were too low, about 18 rarely observed V segments, including chromosome 9 orphons, were excluded from the earlier analysis of 587 of the donors. A later genetic analysis associated a missense DCLRE1C variant with V-gene and J-gene trimming of TCR beta chains, and an independent cohort replicated the association. An earlier analysis of around 540 of the donors showed that most TCR beta V segments appeared in productive rearrangements either about 87% or about 30% of the time, which broadly matched IMGT annotations. A later analysis found that HLA-associated TCR beta chains were more clonally expanded and had lower generation probabilities than equally common non-associated chains. In a later genetic analysis, fewer N-insertions in productive TCRs were reported among donors in an Asian-associated ancestry cluster than the approximately 670-donor mean. Strong co-occurrence of HLA alleles, especially DR and DQ, made assigning TCR associations to individual alleles difficult. Some IMGT-functional V segments, including TRBV6-2 and TRBV6-3, could not be distinguished by the 87-base-pair reads and were therefore excluded. Linkage disequilibrium might explain the correlated functional status among segregating V segments, but an unknown experimental factor could not be excluded. In a later analysis, the rate of TCR association differed among HLA loci, with DRB1 alleles having the most associated TCRs and HLA-C alleles having the fewest. According to the authors, the approach could potentially be generalized to other disease states and immunological phenotypes. A later analysis found that most CMV-associated TCR beta chains appeared HLA-restricted, with HLA associations seemingly driven largely by CMV exposure. For the cohort, immune exposure information was limited to CMV serostatus. HLA typing was unavailable for some donors at each locus, so association tests used only the typed subset. A further reported finding was that TCR beta sequences accurately predicted the HLA-A and HLA-B alleles for most subjects in the first cohort. In this cohort, only TCR beta chains were sequenced, and detectable features were limited by the absence of alpha or paired-chain data. The classifier was reported to diagnose cytomegalovirus status with high specificity and sensitivity in both the original cohort and the validation cohort. Sequencing depth was assumed to be roughly uniform across donors in the presence/absence analyses, though that assumption may not hold. The study gave a list of over 150 TCR beta chains associated with cytomegalovirus. While some public TCRs were present in many individuals, most TCR sequences turned up only very rarely across donors. Several of the top co-occurrence clusters appeared to be linked to parvovirus B19, influenza, CMV and Epstein-Barr virus, according to a later analysis. A later analysis associated about 16,000 TCR beta sequences with specific HLA alleles at a false discovery rate of 0.05. A cluster of highly shared sequence variants was judged likely to represent a technical artifact of the sequencing pipeline. A few of the identified cytomegalovirus-associated TCR beta chains were confirmed in vitro to be specific for cytomegalovirus antigens.

To prepare the library, the immunoSEQ multiplex PCR assay was applied. The multiplex PCR relied on a mix of 60 forward primers for TCR Vbeta segments and 13 reverse primers for TCR Jbeta segments. The CDR3 region of rearranged TCR beta genes was amplified from genomic DNA by a multiplex PCR assay. The Illumina HiSeq System was used to sequence the amplified TCR beta libraries as 87-base-pair reads. In the authors' own workflow: Across the 600 to 700 repertoires, a later analysis counted roughly 77 million unique TCR beta chains, about 10 million of which were shared by at least two donors. Raw reads were error-corrected and collapsed into unique sequences with a nearest-neighbor algorithm that merged closely related sequences to remove PCR and sequencing errors. CDR3 sequences were aligned to IMGT reference sequences to assign V, D and J gene segments. For a sequence to be retained, a match of at least six nucleotides was required to both a V gene segment and a J gene segment. A rearrangement counted as productive if the CDR3 had no stop codons and remained in frame with V and J, and every other rearrangement counted as non-productive. CDR3 was defined by IMGT convention, running from the second conserved V-encoded cysteine to the conserved J-encoded phenylalanine. The earlier analysis of fewer than 750 of the donors excluded sequences that lacked an unambiguous match to a single V gene segment. In an earlier analysis of several hundred of the donors, V segments were called functional above 56.7% productive rearrangements and were called segregating when the between-donor standard deviation exceeded 5%. A statistical classification framework was built for diagnosing cytomegalovirus status from the catalog of TCR beta chain sequences. In a later analysis, TCR nucleotide sequences were compared against IMGT/GENE-DB human TR gene sequences so that V and J genes could be assigned. A later analysis assigned CDR3 sequences and most-parsimonious VDJ recombination scenarios with the TCRdist pipeline. In a later analysis, each TCR beta chain was defined by its CDR3 amino acid sequence together with its V-gene family, and reads lacking a unique V-gene family were excluded. A later analysis removed 500 to 650 highly shared, low-generation-probability nucleotide sequences to deal with suspected cross-contamination and a sequencing artifact. In a later analysis, a clonal expansion index was calculated for each public chain from normalized within-repertoire ranks of inferred template counts. A later analysis computed generation probabilities with a VDJ recombination model fitted to out-of-frame rearrangements, and checked the results against IGoR. Hypergeometric tests were used in a later analysis to score TCR-TCR, TCR-HLA and TCR-CMV co-occurrence, with a repertoire-size bias correction applied to the TCR pairs. To estimate false discovery rates, a later analysis permuted the HLA or CMV assignments 20 times. In a later analysis, co-occurring TCRs were grouped using DBSCAN, with TCRdist sequence similarity added in when clustering inside HLA-allele-positive subsets. Repertoires with fewer than 30,000 or more than 120,000 public chains were left out of co-occurrence clustering, as were five repertoires with anomalous nucleotide sharing. The table comes from immuneACCESS by way of TCRdb, which keeps in-frame sequences with V and J called. Part of the clones is missing from these tables; in studies checked, under half for an unresolved V gene and the rest for unknown reasons. The DNA was the basis for D and trimming; V, J and clone size are from that table. The sample contains about 140,000 clones, approximately 80% of them found a single time. The ten largest account for approximately 4% of the sample.

The cohort comprised under 700 healthy bone marrow donors. Cohort members were all nominally healthy when sampled, although unrecorded immune exposures were likely present. The donor tested CMV seronegative, placing the donor among the roughly 400 seronegative members of the cohort. A peripheral blood sample was collected from each donor, and TCR beta sequencing was performed on peripheral blood mononuclear cells. Genomic DNA was extracted from the blood cell samples with the Qiagen DNeasy Blood Extraction Kit. Counted from cysteine to phenylalanine, this CDR3 has 13 amino acids. Only the CDR3 DNA is retained, 39 bases long and in frame from the first base. According to the germline V gene, CDR1 reads SGHDT and CDR2 reads YYEEEE. V and J lose 4 bases and 7 bases, and a span of 14 bases separates them. Note on this clone: The specificity of this receptor is unknown. Per-base quality was not reported, and no clone a single base away is much larger than it.

Sequencing used PBMCs. Rearrangement joined TRBV5-6 to TRBJ1-1; the D gene assignment is ambiguous. The TCR sequence derives from a man between 18 and 29 years old in good health and CMV-seronegative. In nucleotide form, the sequence is TGTGCCAGCAGCCACTACCTTAAAAATGAAGCTTTCTTT. Protein translation: CASSHYLKNEAFF.